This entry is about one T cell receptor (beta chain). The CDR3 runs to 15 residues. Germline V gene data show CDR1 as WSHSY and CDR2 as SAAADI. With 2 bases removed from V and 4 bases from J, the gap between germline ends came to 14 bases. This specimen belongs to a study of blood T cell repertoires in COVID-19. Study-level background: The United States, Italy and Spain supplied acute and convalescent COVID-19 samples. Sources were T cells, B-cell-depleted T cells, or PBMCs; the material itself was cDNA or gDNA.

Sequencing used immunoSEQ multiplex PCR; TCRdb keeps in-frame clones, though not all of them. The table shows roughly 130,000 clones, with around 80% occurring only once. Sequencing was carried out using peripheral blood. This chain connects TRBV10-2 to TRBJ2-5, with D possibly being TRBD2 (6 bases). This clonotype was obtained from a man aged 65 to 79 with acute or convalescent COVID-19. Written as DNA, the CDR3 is TGCGCCAGCAGTGAGAGCCTAGCGCTTCGAGAGACCCAGTACTTC. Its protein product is CASSESLALRETQYF.